This note documents a single T cell receptor beta chain sequence. V was trimmed by 5 bases and J by 1 base, leaving 9 bases between them. Looked up from germline, CDR1 is SNHLY and CDR2 is FYNNEI. This CDR3 is built from 14 residues. Assay used: immunoSEQ multiplex PCR; TCRdb lists only in-frame clones, some missing. The sample holds 450,000 to 500,000 clones; 75% to 90% are singletons and the top ten take approximately 3.4%. The record originates from a study of blood T cell repertoires in COVID-19. The rearrangement joins TRBV2 to TRBJ1-3, with D unresolved. The sequenced material came from peripheral blood. The sequence was collected from a human donor in a cohort sampled during active COVID-19. CDR3 DNA sequence: TGTGCCAGCAGTAATATATTGTCTGGAAACACCATATATTTT. Translated, it gives CASSNILSGNTIYF.